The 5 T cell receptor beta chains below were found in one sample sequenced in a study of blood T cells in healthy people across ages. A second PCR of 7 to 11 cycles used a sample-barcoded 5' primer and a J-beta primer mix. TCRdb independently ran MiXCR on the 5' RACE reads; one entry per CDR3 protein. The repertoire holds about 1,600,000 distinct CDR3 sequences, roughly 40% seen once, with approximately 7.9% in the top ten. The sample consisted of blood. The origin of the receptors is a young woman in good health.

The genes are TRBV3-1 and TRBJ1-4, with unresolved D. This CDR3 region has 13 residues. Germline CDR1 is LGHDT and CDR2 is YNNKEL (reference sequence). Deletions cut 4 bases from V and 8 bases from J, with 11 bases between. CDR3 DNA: TGTGCCAGCAGCCCCCACGGGGAAGAAAAACTGTTTTTT. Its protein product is CASSPHGEEKLFF.

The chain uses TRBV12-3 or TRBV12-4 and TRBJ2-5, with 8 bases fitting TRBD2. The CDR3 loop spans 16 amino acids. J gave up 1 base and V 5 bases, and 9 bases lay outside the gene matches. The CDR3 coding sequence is TGTGCCAGCAGTGCCCCCGGGACTAGAAGCCAAGAGACCCAGTACTTC. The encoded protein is CASSAPGTRSQETQYF.

The CDR3: CASSLWTSAQETQYF. The CDR3 coding sequence is TGTGCCAGCAGTTTATGGACTAGCGCGCAAGAGACCCAGTACTTC. This chain links TRBV28 with TRBJ2-5, with 8 bases that match TRBD2. CDR3 length equals 15 residues. In germline, CDR1 is MDHEN, CDR2 SYDVKM. After removal of 0 bases from V and 2 bases from J, the junction contained 2 bases not matched to a gene.

The CDR3 coding sequence is TGTGCCAGCAGTGAAATACGCCCGGCGGCCGGTGAAGCTTTCTTT. Amino acids: CASSEIRPAAGEAFF. The chain combines TRBV6-1 with TRBJ1-1; D gene unclear. Trimming removed 2 bases at V and 7 bases at J, with 17 bases between. The CDR3 loop spans 15 amino acids. Germline CDR1 reads MNHNS; CDR2 reads SASEGT.

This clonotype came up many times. CDR3 region: CASSLRDRGNEQFF. CDR3 bases: TGTGCCAGCAGTTTACGGGACAGGGGAAATGAGCAGTTCTTC. This chain links TRBV7-2 with TRBJ2-1, with 10 bases fitting TRBD1. CDR3 length equals 14 residues. The J segment lost 7 bases and the V segment lost 6 bases, leaving 6 bases of the junction unmatched. CDR1 is SGHTA and CDR2 is FQGNSA in the germline V gene.